This paragraph reports one TCR beta chain. It was during active infection that Seattle patients were enrolled and then longitudinally followed. V was pared by 6 bases and J by 6 bases, with 5 bases of the junction left unmatched. Germline V gene sequence: CDR1 SQVTM, CDR2 ANQGSEA. The CDR3 contains 12 residues. Study processing details: The assay estimated nucleated cells by amplifying reference gene primers. Clones were read by immunoSEQ multiplex PCR, and TCRdb kept only the in-frame ones, dropping some. V and J calls and clone size are given by that table; D and trimming were obtained from the DNA. The sample shows about 56,000 clones, 89% of them seen only once. The entry originates in a study of blood T cell repertoires in COVID-19. Study-wide background: Samples came from the United States, Italy and Spain, spanning acute and convalescent COVID-19. T cells, B-cell-depleted T cells, or PBMCs supplied cDNA or gDNA.

Sequencing was performed on peripheral blood. The sequence derives from a woman aged 60-75 years with COVID-19, enrolled during active disease. This chain joins TRBV29-1 and TRBJ2-1; the match to TRBD2 covers 7 bases. The CDR3 nucleotides are TGCAGCGTGGCCGGGACTATCAATGAGCAGTTCTTC. It encodes CSVAGTINEQFF.